Listed below are T cell receptor beta chains from one sample, sequenced in a study of vaccination and CD4 T cells after COVID-19. These receptors have no identified antigens. TCRdb ran MiXCR on the PCR reads and lists one entry per CDR3 protein. The data contain about 24,000 distinct CDR3 sequences, approximately 57% of them singletons. Material: CD4+ T cells from blood, cultured in vitro, obtained after SARS-CoV-2 vaccination. These TCRs come from a human donor who received a COVID-19 vaccine. The CDR3 runs from the conserved cysteine through the conserved F or W. The D gene is left open where the match is weak. The size field is filled for only some rows; it gives once, few, many or a size class.

V gene: TRBV5-5; J gene: TRBJ1-2; clone size: NA; D gene: TRBD1; CDR3 protein: CASSLGVGQGAGYGYTF; CDR3 DNA: TGTGCCAGCAGCTTGGGTGTGGGACAGGGGGCAGGTTATGGCTACACCTTC
V gene: TRBV7-2; J gene: TRBJ2-5; clone size: NA; D gene: NA; CDR3 protein: CASSLDPQETQYF; CDR3 DNA: TGTGCCAGCAGCTTAGATCCTCAAGAGACCCAGTACTTC
V gene: TRBV4-2; J gene: TRBJ2-1; clone size: NA; D gene: TRBD2; CDR3 protein: CASSPGSGDYNEQFF; CDR3 DNA: TGTGCCAGCAGCCCAGGGAGCGGGGACTACAATGAGCAGTTCTTC
V gene: TRBV6-5; J gene: TRBJ2-5; clone size: NA; D gene: NA; CDR3 protein: CASSYGVRGQETQYF; CDR3 DNA: TGTGCCAGCAGTTATGGGGTTAGGGGCCAAGAGACCCAGTACTTC
V gene: TRBV7-2; J gene: TRBJ2-3; clone size: NA; D gene: NA; CDR3 protein: CASSPPSDTQYF; CDR3 DNA: TGTGCCAGCAGCCCCCCTTCGGATACGCAGTATTTT
V gene: TRBV10-3; J gene: TRBJ1-3; clone size: NA; D gene: NA; CDR3 protein: CAISESNRYSGNTIYF; CDR3 DNA: TGTGCCATCAGTGAGTCGAACAGATACTCTGGAAACACCATATATTTT
V gene: TRBV24-1; J gene: TRBJ1-5; clone size: few; D gene: TRBD1; CDR3 protein: CATSDSTGQGSISNQPQHF; CDR3 DNA: TGTGCCACCAGTGATTCTACGGGACAGGGGAGTATTAGCAATCAGCCCCAGCATTTT
V gene: TRBV20-1; J gene: TRBJ1-6; clone size: NA; D gene: NA; CDR3 protein: CSASRSRGISPLHF; CDR3 DNA: TGCAGTGCTAGTCGAAGCCGGGGTATTTCACCCCTCCACTTT
V gene: TRBV6-2/TRBV6-3; J gene: TRBJ1-1; clone size: NA; D gene: NA; CDR3 protein: CASRPTEYEAFF; CDR3 DNA: TGTGCCAGCAGGCCGACAGAGTATGAAGCTTTCTTT
V gene: TRBV30; J gene: TRBJ2-7; clone size: once; D gene: TRBD2; CDR3 protein: CAWSVDAGGSAYF; CDR3 DNA: TGTGCCTGGAGTGTTGATGCGGGGGGATCGGCGTACTTC
V gene: TRBV15; J gene: TRBJ2-2; clone size: few; D gene: NA; CDR3 protein: CATSRAGNTGELFF; CDR3 DNA: TGTGCCACCAGCAGAGCAGGGAACACCGGGGAGCTGTTTTTT
V gene: TRBV6-1; J gene: TRBJ1-5; clone size: NA; D gene: TRBD1; CDR3 protein: CASSPTGAVGQPQHF; CDR3 DNA: TGTGCCAGCAGCCCAACAGGGGCCGTCGGTCAGCCCCAGCATTTT
V gene: TRBV5-4; J gene: TRBJ1-2; clone size: NA; D gene: TRBD1; CDR3 protein: CASSAAGTGGFYGYTF; CDR3 DNA: TGTGCCAGCAGCGCTGCCGGGACAGGGGGCTTCTATGGCTACACCTTC
V gene: TRBV7-2; J gene: TRBJ1-2; clone size: NA; D gene: NA; CDR3 protein: CASSFAGTGSYGYTF; CDR3 DNA: TGTGCCAGCAGCTTCGCCGGGACGGGGAGCTATGGCTACACCTTC
V gene: TRBV7-3; J gene: TRBJ2-3; clone size: NA; D gene: NA; CDR3 protein: CASSLAPGSTDTQYF; CDR3 DNA: TGTGCCAGCAGCTTAGCCCCTGGAAGCACAGATACGCAGTATTTT
V gene: TRBV3-1; J gene: TRBJ2-4; clone size: NA; D gene: TRBD1; CDR3 protein: CASSQDPEGAEDIQYF; CDR3 DNA: TGTGCCAGCAGCCAAGATCCAGAGGGGGCCGAGGACATTCAGTACTTC
V gene: TRBV2; J gene: TRBJ2-1; clone size: NA; D gene: NA; CDR3 protein: CASNRVHEQFF; CDR3 DNA: TGTGCCAGTAACAGGGTTCATGAGCAGTTCTTC
V gene: TRBV6-1; J gene: TRBJ2-5; clone size: NA; D gene: NA; CDR3 protein: CASSLLLVETQYF; CDR3 DNA: TGTGCCAGCAGTCTTCTACTTGTAGAGACCCAGTACTTC
V gene: TRBV19; J gene: TRBJ2-1; clone size: medium-sized; D gene: TRBD2; CDR3 protein: CASSISGLAGGSSYNEQFF; CDR3 DNA: TGTGCCAGTAGTATTTCGGGACTAGCGGGGGGCAGCTCCTACAATGAGCAGTTCTTC
V gene: TRBV20-1; J gene: TRBJ1-2; clone size: NA; D gene: NA; CDR3 protein: CSARDRAGTNYGYTF; CDR3 DNA: TGCAGTGCTAGAGATCGTGCAGGGACTAACTATGGCTACACCTTC
V gene: TRBV21-1; J gene: TRBJ1-6; clone size: NA; D gene: NA; CDR3 protein: CASSKEGSGNNSPLHF; CDR3 DNA: TGTGCCAGCAGCAAAGAGGGGTCGGGGAATAATTCACCCCTCCACTTT
V gene: TRBV25-1; J gene: TRBJ1-5; clone size: few; D gene: NA; CDR3 protein: CASSEGYSNQPQHF; CDR3 DNA: TGTGCCAGCAGTGAGGGATATAGCAATCAGCCCCAGCATTTT
V gene: TRBV5-4; J gene: TRBJ1-1; clone size: NA; D gene: NA; CDR3 protein: CASSRRQGEAFF; CDR3 DNA: TGTGCCAGCAGCCGAAGGCAGGGGGAAGCTTTCTTT
V gene: TRBV19; J gene: TRBJ2-7; clone size: NA; D gene: NA; CDR3 protein: CASSLQRSSYEQYF; CDR3 DNA: TGTGCCAGTAGTCTTCAGAGGAGCTCCTACGAGCAGTACTTC
V gene: TRBV12-3/TRBV12-4; J gene: TRBJ1-6; clone size: NA; D gene: NA; CDR3 protein: CASSFPGAGSPLHF; CDR3 DNA: TGTGCCAGCAGTTTTCCAGGGGCTGGCTCACCCCTCCACTTT
V gene: TRBV28; J gene: TRBJ2-2; clone size: NA; D gene: NA; CDR3 protein: CASKETGPNTGELFF; CDR3 DNA: TGTGCCAGCAAGGAAACAGGACCGAACACCGGGGAGCTGTTTTTT
V gene: TRBV24-1; J gene: TRBJ2-1; clone size: NA; D gene: TRBD2; CDR3 protein: CATRASGDYNEQFF; CDR3 DNA: TGTGCCACCAGGGCTAGCGGAGATTACAATGAGCAGTTCTTC
V gene: TRBV6-5; J gene: TRBJ2-5; clone size: NA; D gene: TRBD1; CDR3 protein: CASSSDRGLKTQYF; CDR3 DNA: TGTGCCAGCAGTTCGGACAGGGGGCTGAAGACCCAGTACTTC
V gene: TRBV6-1; J gene: TRBJ2-3; clone size: few; D gene: NA; CDR3 protein: CASSEVFSGTVTQYF; CDR3 DNA: TGTGCCAGCAGTGAAGTTTTCTCCGGGACGGTCACGCAGTATTTT
V gene: TRBV2; J gene: TRBJ1-5; clone size: NA; D gene: TRBD1; CDR3 protein: CASMIDRGSNQPQHF; CDR3 DNA: TGTGCCAGCATGATCGACAGGGGGAGCAATCAGCCCCAGCATTTT
V gene: TRBV19; J gene: TRBJ1-5; clone size: NA; D gene: NA; CDR3 protein: CASSISGGGQPQHF; CDR3 DNA: TGTGCCAGTAGTATATCTGGGGGCGGCCAGCCCCAGCATTTT
V gene: TRBV27; J gene: TRBJ2-5; clone size: NA; D gene: NA; CDR3 protein: CASSLSGFETQYF; CDR3 DNA: TGTGCCAGCAGTTTATCGGGTTTCGAGACCCAGTACTTC
V gene: TRBV6-1; J gene: TRBJ1-5; clone size: few; D gene: TRBD1; CDR3 protein: CASSPGRGQGQPQHF; CDR3 DNA: TGTGCCAGCTCCCCGGGCAGGGGGCAGGGTCAGCCCCAGCATTTT
V gene: TRBV6-4; J gene: TRBJ2-3; clone size: once; D gene: TRBD2; CDR3 protein: CASKRGGLSGDTQYF; CDR3 DNA: TGTGCCAGCAAGCGGGGGGGCCTTTCAGGAGATACGCAGTATTTT
V gene: TRBV7-2; J gene: TRBJ1-2; clone size: NA; D gene: NA; CDR3 protein: CASSLGQNNYGYTF; CDR3 DNA: TGTGCCAGCAGCCTTGGACAGAATAACTATGGCTACACCTTC
V gene: TRBV19; J gene: TRBJ1-6; clone size: NA; D gene: NA; CDR3 protein: CASSISRRDNSPLHF; CDR3 DNA: TGTGCCAGTAGTATTTCCCGGAGGGATAATTCACCCCTCCACTTT
V gene: TRBV5-4; J gene: TRBJ1-6; clone size: NA; D gene: NA; CDR3 protein: CASSPDINSPLHF; CDR3 DNA: TGTGCCAGCAGCCCAGATATTAATTCACCCCTCCACTTT
V gene: TRBV20-1; J gene: TRBJ1-6; clone size: NA; D gene: TRBD1; CDR3 protein: CSAREPQGNSPLHF; CDR3 DNA: TGCAGTGCTAGAGAGCCACAGGGGAATTCACCCCTCCACTTT
V gene: TRBV19; J gene: TRBJ2-3; clone size: NA; D gene: NA; CDR3 protein: CASNPTAPHTDTQYF; CDR3 DNA: TGTGCCAGTAATCCAACAGCGCCCCACACAGATACGCAGTATTTT
V gene: TRBV9; J gene: TRBJ1-4; clone size: few; D gene: TRBD1; CDR3 protein: CASSPRQGEEKLFF; CDR3 DNA: TGTGCCAGCAGCCCAAGACAGGGGGAGGAAAAACTGTTTTTT
V gene: TRBV7-2; J gene: TRBJ2-1; clone size: few; D gene: NA; CDR3 protein: CASSSAPGRFYNEQFF; CDR3 DNA: TGTGCCAGCAGCTCCGCACCGGGACGGTTTTACAATGAGCAGTTCTTC
V gene: TRBV20-1; J gene: TRBJ2-5; clone size: few; D gene: NA; CDR3 protein: CSAGRRPETQYF; CDR3 DNA: TGCAGTGCGGGCCGGCGTCCGGAGACCCAGTACTTC
V gene: TRBV24-1; J gene: TRBJ2-3; clone size: NA; D gene: NA; CDR3 protein: CATSDLGGTDTQYF; CDR3 DNA: TGTGCCACCAGTGATTTGGGGGGTACAGATACGCAGTATTTT
V gene: TRBV24-1; J gene: TRBJ2-5; clone size: NA; D gene: TRBD2; CDR3 protein: CATSGVSRGGPLWPETQYF; CDR3 DNA: TGTGCCACCAGTGGTGTGTCTCGGGGGGGCCCTCTTTGGCCGGAGACCCAGTACTTC
V gene: TRBV5-1; J gene: TRBJ2-5; clone size: once; D gene: TRBD2; CDR3 protein: CASRGTSAGTDETQYF; CDR3 DNA: TGCGCCAGCAGGGGGACTAGCGCTGGTACTGACGAGACCCAGTACTTC
V gene: TRBV29-1; J gene: TRBJ2-5; clone size: NA; D gene: NA; CDR3 protein: CSVGWQDQETQYF; CDR3 DNA: TGCAGCGTTGGGTGGCAGGATCAAGAGACCCAGTACTTC